This T cell receptor beta chain was found in a study of shared clonotypes between healthy human individuals. Findings and limits, study-wide: With few donors, the genetic and exposure-history diversity represented was limited.

On this clone: The antigen is undetermined.

Naive CD4+ cells were CD45RA-selected; the remaining cells were memory. Replicate sorted-subset PCRs were loaded with around 200 ng DNA, about 30,000 T cell genomes. Clones were read by immunoSEQ multiplex PCR, and TCRdb kept only the in-frame ones, dropping some. Here the sample spans some 1.5 million clones, more than 95% being singletons. Germline V gives CDR1 MNHNS, CDR2 SASEGT. The CDR3 is made up of 14 amino acids. Trimming left V 8 bases short and J 2 bases short, with 12 bases between. The chain is built from TRBV6-1 and TRBJ2-2, with D possibly TRBD2 on 5 matching bases. This TCR was sampled from a young man in good health. Material: naive CD4+ T cells sorted from blood. Sample subset: CD45RA+ positively selected. The CDR3 spells CASGRAVNTGELFF. CDR3 DNA: TGTGCCAGCGGTCGAGCGGTAAACACCGGGGAGCTGTTTTTT.